The rows below give T cell receptor beta chains drawn from one sample of a study of shared clonotypes between healthy human individuals. Repertoires were generated with immunoSEQ multiplex PCR, while TCRdb's copy carries only in-frame clones and drops some. The table has some 1 million clones, under 80% seen once. The sample taken for sequencing was memory CD4+ T cells sorted from blood. The receptor source for this set is a man aged 18 to 35 in good health. Each CDR3 is given with its conserved first and last residue. The D gene is left open where the match is weak. For some rows the clone size is stated as once, few or many, or as a class when expanded; others skip it.

clone_size	j_call	v_call	d_call	cdr3_aa	cdr3_nt
NA	TRBJ1-5	TRBV11-2	NA	CASSLREDQPQHF	TGTGCCAGCAGCTTACGGGAGGATCAGCCCCAGCATTTT
NA	TRBJ2-1	TRBV28	TRBD1	CASSQPRDRGGNEQFF	TGTGCCAGCAGCCAACCCCGGGACAGGGGAGGCAATGAGCAGTTCTTC
NA	TRBJ1-6	TRBV6-1	NA	CASSARGSESPLHF	TGTGCCAGCAGCGCACGGGGGTCGGAGTCACCCCTCCACTTT
NA	TRBJ2-7	TRBV19	TRBD1	CASSPRDRGFYEQYF	TGTGCCAGTTCTCCCCGGGACAGGGGGTTTTACGAGCAGTACTTC
NA	TRBJ2-7	TRBV6-1	NA	CASGRERHYEQYF	TGTGCCAGCGGCCGGGAGCGACACTACGAGCAGTACTTC
few	TRBJ2-3	TRBV20-1	NA	CSATPRDTQYF	TGCAGTGCTACACCTCGAGATACGCAGTATTTT
NA	TRBJ1-2	TRBV6-5	NA	CASSDTTYGYTF	TGTGCCAGCAGTGACACAACCTATGGCTACACCTTC
NA	TRBJ1-2	TRBV9	NA	CASSVGGQGYGYTF	TGTGCCAGCAGCGTAGGGGGCCAGGGCTATGGCTACACCTTC
NA	TRBJ1-2	TRBV4-1	TRBD1	CASGDSRAVDYGYTF	TGCGCCAGTGGGGACAGCCGTGCTGTGGACTATGGCTACACCTTC
NA	TRBJ1-6	TRBV5-1	NA	CASSLAPPGSPLHF	TGCGCCAGCAGCTTGGCTCCGCCCGGGTCACCCCTCCACTTT
few	TRBJ1-5	TRBV5-1	NA	CASSLEGGSNQPQHF	TGCGCCAGCAGCTTGGAGGGTGGGAGCAATCAGCCCCAGCATTTT
NA	TRBJ2-3	TRBV7-8	TRBD2	CASSLRVTGLASTDTQYF	TGTGCCAGCAGCTTGAGGGTCACGGGACTAGCGAGCACAGATACGCAGTATTTT
NA	TRBJ2-5	TRBV7-8	NA	CASSLGGGETQYF	TGTGCCAGCAGCCTAGGGGGGGGAGAGACCCAGTACTTC
NA	TRBJ1-4	TRBV15	NA	CATSRDGASGEKLFF	TGTGCCACCAGCAGAGACGGAGCCTCGGGGGAAAAACTGTTTTTT
NA	TRBJ1-2	TRBV6-5	TRBD1	CASSYSGDRGDGYTF	TGTGCCAGCAGTTACTCGGGGGACAGGGGCGACGGCTACACCTTC
NA	TRBJ2-1	TRBV7-9	NA	CASSPRALAAEQFF	TGTGCCAGCAGCCCCCGCGCCTTGGCAGCGGAGCAGTTCTTC
NA	TRBJ1-1	TRBV18	TRBD1	CASSPGGQGRSAFF	TGTGCCAGCTCACCAGGCGGACAGGGGAGGAGCGCTTTCTTT
NA	TRBJ1-4	TRBV6-6	TRBD1	CASSNRGSNEKLFF	TGTGCCAGCAGCAACAGGGGGAGTAATGAAAAACTGTTTTTT
many	TRBJ1-4	TRBV7-9	NA	CASSRASVGEKLFF	TGTGCCAGCAGCCGGGCCTCAGTGGGGGAAAAACTGTTTTTT
NA	TRBJ2-3	TRBV12-2	NA	CASRLDKREWADTQYF	TGTGCAAGTCGCTTAGATAAGCGGGAGTGGGCAGATACGCAGTATTTT
few	TRBJ2-1	TRBV11-3	TRBD2	CASSLGVKAGADNEQFF	TGTGCCAGCAGCTTAGGCGTTAAAGCGGGAGCAGACAATGAGCAGTTCTTC
NA	TRBJ2-1	TRBV7-2	NA	CASSPGSYNEQFF	TGTGCCAGCAGCCCCGGATCTTACAATGAGCAGTTCTTC
many	TRBJ1-5	TRBV19	NA	CASSAGTTLVGQPQHF	TGTGCCAGTAGCGCCGGGACAACCTTAGTCGGTCAGCCCCAGCATTTT
NA	TRBJ2-5	TRBV6-1	NA	CASRSRHLPQETQYF	TGTGCCAGCAGGAGTAGACATCTCCCTCAAGAGACCCAGTACTTC
NA	TRBJ1-2	TRBV19	TRBD1	CASSRLTGGDGYTF	TGTGCCAGTAGCCGATTAACAGGGGGCGATGGCTACACCTTC
NA	TRBJ2-7	TRBV30	NA	CAWSAGGYEQYF	TGTGCCTGGAGTGCCGGGGGCTACGAGCAGTACTTC
NA	TRBJ2-2	TRBV7-7	NA	CASSSRGARTGELFF	TGTGCTAGCAGCTCCAGGGGGGCGAGGACCGGGGAGCTGTTTTTT
NA	TRBJ2-7	TRBV15	TRBD1	CATSSPGQGTYEQYF	TGTGCCACCAGCAGCCCGGGACAGGGAACCTACGAGCAGTACTTC
NA	TRBJ2-1	TRBV5-8	NA	CASSLVVGASYNEQFF	TGTGCCAGCAGCTTGGTGGTCGGGGCCTCCTACAATGAGCAGTTCTTC
NA	TRBJ2-3	TRBV7-9	NA	CASRRGGTDTQYF	TGTGCCAGCAGGCGCGGAGGCACAGATACGCAGTATTTT
NA	TRBJ2-2	TRBV5-4	NA	CASSPGQPTVTGELFF	TGTGCCAGCAGCCCGGGACAACCCACGGTAACCGGGGAGCTGTTTTTT